The sequence of this TCR beta chain was determined in a study of blood T cell repertoires in COVID-19. Study-level background: From the United States, Italy and Spain came samples of acute and convalescent COVID-19. Sample material is recorded as cDNA or gDNA derived from T cells, B-cell-depleted T cells, or PBMCs.

In the original analysis: Reference gene primer amplification gave nucleated cell count estimates. Sequencing was performed with immunoSEQ multiplex PCR; in TCRdb, only in-frame clones are kept and a portion is missing. V and J calls plus clone size are reproduced from that table; the DNA served to infer D and trimming. The sample consists of hundreds of thousands of clones, over 80% of them appearing once. The CDR3 length is 19 residues. The V and J ends lost 3 bases and 0 bases, in that order; junction bases with no gene match: 5. Germline V gene lookup returns CDR1 KGHSH and CDR2 LQKENI. Sequenced: peripheral blood. The source is a middle-aged woman who had recovered from COVID-19. This chain uses TRBV18 with TRBJ2-1; 16 nucleotides agree with TRBD2. CDR3 region: CASSPRGLAGGSSYNEQFF. The CDR3 nucleotides are TGTGCCAGCTCACCTCGGGGACTAGCGGGGGGGAGCTCCTACAATGAGCAGTTCTTC.